This T cell receptor (beta chain) was found in a study of T cell repertoires in cytomegalovirus infection. Study at large: CMV epitopes used comprised recently identified HLA-C-restricted ones and well-studied HLA-B-restricted ones. Overall study results and limits: The cumulative frequency of public TCR beta families identified carriers of CMV plus the relevant HLA. Predominance within the ex vivo response was attributable to HLA-C-restricted CMV-specific TCR beta clonotypes.

The CDR3 spans 14 residues. Germline V gene lookup returns CDR1 LNHNV and CDR2 YYDKDF (reference sequence). With 5 bases removed from V and 2 bases from J, the gap between germline ends came to 13 bases. TCRdb reprocessed the reads via MiXCR and lists one record per CDR3 protein. Of under 850,000 distinct CDR3 sequences in the sample, 33% were seen once. This clonotype has a handful of counts. What it recognizes is unknown. The chain recombines TRBV15 with TRBJ2-7; D is possibly TRBD1 (6 bases). This receptor was taken from a human donor in good health (CMV status not recorded). Some clones in this sample may be carry-over from other donors' samples. The sequencing here drew on cultured PBMCs, taken from culture after CMV antigen stimulation. The CDR3 nucleotides are TGTGCCACCAGCTTGGGGGCGCGAACCTACGAGCAGTACTTC. Protein: CATSLGARTYEQYF.